This is a list of T cell receptor beta chains from one sample in a study of Graves' ophthalmopathy and Graves' hyperthyroidism. MiXCR, run by TCRdb on the multiplex PCR reads, gives a single entry per CDR3 protein. Altogether around 1,000,000 distinct CDR3 sequences are present, about 36% being singletons, with the ten largest covering approximately 12%. The specimen was peripheral blood or thyroid tissue (not recorded which). The receptor set was obtained from an adult man with Graves' hyperthyroidism. CDR3s include the opening cysteine and the closing phenylalanine or tryptophan. The D gene is left open where the match is weak. The size of a clone is reported for some rows only, either as once, few or many, or as a class for expanded clones.

len,d_gene,j_gene,abundance,v_gene,CDR3aa
17,NA,TRBJ1-1,many,TRBV2,CASSEGAGGILNTEAFF
15,TRBD1,TRBJ1-4,NA,TRBV29-1,CSVLPGTGISEKLFF
15,NA,TRBJ1-2,NA,TRBV6-1,CASRVGGGRGYGYTF
16,NA,TRBJ1-2,NA,TRBV7-9,CASSYSAAVTNYGYTF
15,TRBD2,TRBJ2-5,many,TRBV7-2,CASSRSGGARETQYF
13,NA,TRBJ2-7,NA,TRBV6-6,CASSTDSTYEQYF
17,TRBD1,TRBJ2-7,NA,TRBV6-2/TRBV6-3,CASSPLATGRGSCEQYF
13,NA,TRBJ1-2,NA,TRBV7-9,CASSQRDHYGYTF
20,NA,TRBJ2-7,NA,TRBV10-2,CASSELRSVGFGVSRYEQYF
14,NA,TRBJ1-1,many,TRBV5-1,CASSLVGEGTEAFF
14,TRBD1,TRBJ2-5,many,TRBV7-2,CASSQGQGIETQYF
14,TRBD1,TRBJ1-2,many,TRBV12-3/TRBV12-4,CASSRGQSNYGYTF
14,NA,TRBJ1-5,few,TRBV6-2/TRBV6-3,CASSYGEGNQPQHF
17,NA,TRBJ1-6,many,TRBV9,CASSVTDSILSTSPLHF
16,NA,TRBJ1-6,many,TRBV4-1,CASSQGDAWYNSPLHF
15,NA,TRBJ1-1,once,TRBV18,CASSPAGGLSTEAFF
15,NA,TRBJ1-1,many,TRBV10-3,CAISAAGKGGTEAFF
16,NA,TRBJ2-7,NA,TRBV7-2,CASSVTGGGTFLEQYF
17,NA,TRBJ2-2,many,TRBV7-2,CASSLNRWQFHSGELFF
14,TRBD1,TRBJ2-5,few,TRBV13,CASSYSTGKETQYF
14,NA,TRBJ2-7,many,TRBV7-9,CASSLGSGLQEQYF
15,NA,TRBJ1-2,NA,TRBV27,CASSPLDSQAEGYTF
16,TRBD1,TRBJ1-2,few,TRBV12-3/TRBV12-4,CASSFPATGGDYGYTF
13,NA,TRBJ1-4,NA,TRBV6-5,CASSGASNEKLFF
16,TRBD1,TRBJ1-1,few,TRBV4-1,CASSPPRTGFNTEAFF
13,NA,TRBJ1-6,many,TRBV12-3/TRBV12-4,CASSLQWNSPLHF
19,NA,TRBJ1-2,NA,TRBV20-1,CSARAYSHLPGHQYYGYTF
17,NA,TRBJ2-7,NA,TRBV4-3,CASSQDGNPEHPYEQYF
16,NA,TRBJ2-2,NA,TRBV5-8,CASSRDLYSGAGELFF
13,TRBD2,TRBJ2-7,NA,TRBV27,CASRRDYLDEQYF
15,TRBD2,TRBJ2-2,many,TRBV29-1,CSVEATSGGTGELFF
16,TRBD2,TRBJ2-2,NA,TRBV29-1,CSVAGLAGDSTGELFF
16,TRBD1,TRBJ1-5,NA,TRBV24-1,CATSEAGTARNQPQHF
14,TRBD1,TRBJ2-5,many,TRBV7-8,CASCPGTAKETQYF
14,NA,TRBJ1-5,NA,TRBV5-6,CASRRRGGVEPQHF
14,NA,TRBJ2-7,NA,TRBV12-3/TRBV12-4,CASSLGQGPREQYF
12,TRBD2,TRBJ2-5,NA,TRBV30,CAWTSGKETQYF
16,TRBD1,TRBJ2-7,NA,TRBV10-2,CAISEGDRGRNYEQYF
15,NA,TRBJ2-7,NA,TRBV9,CASSLGAGLIYEQYF
14,NA,TRBJ2-7,many,TRBV2,CASSEIGQYYEQYF